The subject of this entry is one T cell receptor (beta chain). Its target is unknown. J gave up 3 bases and V 7 bases, and 12 bases lay outside the gene matches. CDR3 length equals 15 residues. Germline values: CDR1 SQVTM, CDR2 ANQGSEA. These data originate in a study of T-cell reconstitution after alpha-beta-depleted transplantation in children. A TCRbeta library incorporating unique molecular identifiers was prepared. In TCRdb, the PCR reads were re-called with MiXCR into one record per CDR3 protein. The repertoire consists of 200,000 to 250,000 distinct CDR3 sequences, with 6.5% to 10% occurring once and the leading ten covering just under 6.5%. Study observations and caveats: After transplant, high TCRbeta diversity at day 60 in some patients arose from surviving recipient T cells and thymic progenitors. T-cell numbers and diversity, one year after transplant, stemmed largely from T cells that were newly produced.

The specimen comprised PBMCs, mostly from graft donor cells, sampled 180 days after TCRalphabeta/CD19-depleted stem cell transplant. The chain links TRBV29-1 to TRBJ2-5; 9 nucleotides align to TRBD2. The sequence came from a male patient younger than 18 who had a stem cell transplant for acute lymphoblastic leukemia, so the T cells may come from the graft donor. CDR3 DNA: TGCAGCGCGTCTCCGCGGGGGGGGGCGGAAGAGACCCAGTACTTC. Translating gives CSASPRGGAEETQYF.